This is a list of T cell receptor beta chains from one sample in a study of OX40 agonist ivuxolimab in advanced cancers. Method: immunoSEQ multiplex PCR; TCRdb's copy keeps in-frame clones and lacks some. The sample yields about 55,000 clones, around 86% seen once. The starting material was CD4+ or CD8+ T cells sorted from blood, obtained in a trial of the OX40 agonist ivuxolimab. These receptors all come from an adult with an advanced solid tumor such as melanoma, head and neck, liver or kidney cancer. Each CDR3 is given with its conserved first and last residue. The D gene is left open where the match is weak.

J | V | D | CDR3 | DNA
TRBJ2-5 | TRBV10-3 | TRBD2 | CAVGSGGLQETQYF | TGTGCCGTCGGGTCGGGAGGATTACAAGAGACCCAGTACTTC
TRBJ1-1 | TRBV18 | TRBD1 | CASSPVGTGMNTEAFF | TGTGCCAGCTCACCAGTAGGGACAGGGATGAACACTGAAGCTTTCTTT
TRBJ2-3 | TRBV29-1 | - | CSVGTDTQYF | TGCAGCGTTGGGACAGATACGCAGTATTTT
TRBJ1-2 | TRBV4-2 | TRBD1 | CASSQNTGTGFYGYTF | TGTGCCAGCAGCCAAAATACCGGGACAGGGTTCTATGGCTACACCTTC
TRBJ2-7 | TRBV18 | TRBD1 | CASSPPQGATYEQYF | TGTGCCAGCTCACCACCACAGGGGGCTACCTACGAGCAGTACTTC
TRBJ1-2 | TRBV5-5 | - | CASSCNRWASGYTF | TGTGCCAGCAGCTGTAACAGGTGGGCGAGCGGCTACACCTTC
TRBJ2-6 | TRBV7-9 | TRBD1 | CASSPGQGIVSGANVLTF | TGTGCCAGCAGCCCCGGACAGGGAATTGTTTCTGGGGCCAACGTCCTGACTTTC
TRBJ1-5 | TRBV30 | - | CAGQRPGRNQPQHF | TGTGCCGGCCAGAGGCCAGGGCGCAATCAGCCCCAGCATTTT
TRBJ2-1 | TRBV7-9 | - | CASSYRSWDNEQFF | TGTGCCAGCAGCTATAGATCCTGGGACAATGAGCAGTTCTTC
TRBJ2-7 | TRBV27 | TRBD2 | CASSLWTGLAAYEQYF | TGTGCCAGCAGTTTATGGACGGGACTAGCGGCCTACGAGCAGTACTTC
TRBJ2-7 | TRBV7-6 | - | CASSLWAGTNQREQYF | TGTGCCAGCAGCTTATGGGCCGGGACCAATCAGAGGGAGCAGTACTTC
TRBJ1-2 | TRBV18 | - | CASSPGGVVNYGYTF | TGTGCCAGCTCGCCGGGCGGTGTGGTGAACTATGGCTACACCTTC
TRBJ2-6 | TRBV19 | TRBD1 | CASSRTTGGSGANVLTF | TGTGCCAGTAGTAGGACCACAGGGGGCTCTGGGGCCAACGTCCTGACTTTC
TRBJ2-3 | TRBV5-6 | - | CASSLGGASDTQYF | TGTGCCAGCAGCTTGGGGGGCGCATCAGATACGCAGTATTTT
TRBJ2-3 | TRBV29-1 | - | CSVEGHPGASTDTQYF | TGCAGCGTTGAAGGGCACCCAGGGGCCAGCACAGATACGCAGTATTTT